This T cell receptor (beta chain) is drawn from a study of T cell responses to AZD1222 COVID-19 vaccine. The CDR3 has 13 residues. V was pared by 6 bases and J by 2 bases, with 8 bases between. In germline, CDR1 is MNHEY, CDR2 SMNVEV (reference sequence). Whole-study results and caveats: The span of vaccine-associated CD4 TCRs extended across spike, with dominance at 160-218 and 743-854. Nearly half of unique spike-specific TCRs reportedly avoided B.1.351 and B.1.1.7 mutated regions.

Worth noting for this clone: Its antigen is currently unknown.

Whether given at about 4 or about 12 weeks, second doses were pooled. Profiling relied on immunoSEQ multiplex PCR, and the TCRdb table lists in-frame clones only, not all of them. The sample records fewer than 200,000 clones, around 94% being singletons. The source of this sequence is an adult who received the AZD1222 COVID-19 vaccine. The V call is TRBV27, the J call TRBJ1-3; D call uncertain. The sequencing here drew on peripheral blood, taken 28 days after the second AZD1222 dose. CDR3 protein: CASSQVTGNTIYF. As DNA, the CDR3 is TGTGCCAGCAGCCAGGTTACTGGAAACACCATATATTTT.